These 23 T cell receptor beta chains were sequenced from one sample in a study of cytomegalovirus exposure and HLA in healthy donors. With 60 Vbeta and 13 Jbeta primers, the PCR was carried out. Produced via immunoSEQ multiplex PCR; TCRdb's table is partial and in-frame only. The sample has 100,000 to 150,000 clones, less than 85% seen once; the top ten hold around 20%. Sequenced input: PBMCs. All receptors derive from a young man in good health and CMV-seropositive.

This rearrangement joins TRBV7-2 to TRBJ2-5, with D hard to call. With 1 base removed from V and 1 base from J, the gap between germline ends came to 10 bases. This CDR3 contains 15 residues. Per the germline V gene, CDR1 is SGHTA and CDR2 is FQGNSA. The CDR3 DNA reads TGTGCCAGCAGCTTAGTGCGGCCCCCCCAAGAGACCCAGTACTTC. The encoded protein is CASSLVRPPQETQYF.

CDR3 loop: CASSPGGSAGYTF. The CDR3 region has the DNA TGTGCCAGCAGTCCAGGGGGCTCGGCTGGCTACACCTTC. J is TRBJ1-2 and V is TRBV27; 8 bases are shared with TRBD1. The length of the CDR3 is 13 residues. In germline, CDR1 is MNHEY, CDR2 SMNVEV (reference sequence). V lost 5 bases to trimming and J lost 7 bases; unmatched junction nucleotides: 6.

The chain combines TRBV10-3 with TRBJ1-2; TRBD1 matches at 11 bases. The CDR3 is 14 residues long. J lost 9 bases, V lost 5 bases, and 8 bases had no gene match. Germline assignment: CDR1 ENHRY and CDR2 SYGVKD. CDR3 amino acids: CAISPYGQGASYTF. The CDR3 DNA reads TGTGCCATCAGTCCTTACGGACAGGGGGCGAGCTACACCTTC.

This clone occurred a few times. The CDR3 is CASSGGEGAFF. CDR3 nucleotides: TGTGCCAGCAGCGGGGGCGAAGGGGCTTTCTTT. The genes are TRBV5-4 and TRBJ1-1, with a tentative D call TRBD1 (6 bases). V shed 4 bases and J shed 11 bases, with 12 bases lying between them. The length of the CDR3 is 11 residues. Germline loops: CDR1 SGHNT, CDR2 YYREEE (reference sequence).

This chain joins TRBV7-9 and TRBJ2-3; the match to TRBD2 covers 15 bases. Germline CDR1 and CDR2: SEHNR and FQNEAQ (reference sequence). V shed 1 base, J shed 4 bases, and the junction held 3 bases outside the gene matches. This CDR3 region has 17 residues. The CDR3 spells CASSLVRTSGGADTQYF. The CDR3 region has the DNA TGTGCCAGCAGCTTAGTAAGGACTAGCGGGGGGGCAGATACGCAGTATTTT.

The CDR3 loop reads CASSAVGEESYEQYF. The CDR3, as DNA: TGTGCCAGCAGCGCCGTCGGGGAAGAGAGCTACGAGCAGTACTTC. The V gene is TRBV9, the J gene TRBJ2-7; the D gene is possibly TRBD2 (5 bases). V dropped 3 bases and J dropped 3 bases, with 16 bases sitting between them. Germline assignment: CDR1 SGDLS and CDR2 YYNGEE. CDR3 length: 15 amino acids.

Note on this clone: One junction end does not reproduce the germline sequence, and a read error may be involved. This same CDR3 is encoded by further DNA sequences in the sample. CDR3 sequence: CASSSTGVANYGYTF. CDR3 bases: TGTGCGAGCAGCTCGACAGGGGTAGCTAACTATGGCTACACCTTC. The rearrangement uses TRBV7-9 and TRBJ1-2, with 8 bases aligning to TRBD1. Germline V gene data show CDR1 as SEHNR and CDR2 as FQNEAQ (reference sequence). This CDR3 has 15 residues.

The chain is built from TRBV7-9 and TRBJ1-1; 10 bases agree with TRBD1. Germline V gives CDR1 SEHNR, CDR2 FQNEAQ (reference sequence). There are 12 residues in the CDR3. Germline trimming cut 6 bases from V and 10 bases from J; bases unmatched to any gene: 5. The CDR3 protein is CASSPGTGVAFF. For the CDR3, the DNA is TGTGCCAGCAGTCCCGGGACAGGGGTAGCTTTCTTT.

CDR3 DNA: TGTGCCAGCAGTTACGGACTAGCGAACCTCAATGAGCAGTTCTTC. It encodes CASSYGLANLNEQFF. V usage is TRBV6-5 and J usage is TRBJ2-1; TRBD2 matches at 9 bases. The CDR3 extends over 15 amino acids. From germline, CDR1 is MNHEY and CDR2 SVGAGI. The V gene end was trimmed by 2 bases and the J gene end by 6 bases; junction bases not matched to a gene: 5.

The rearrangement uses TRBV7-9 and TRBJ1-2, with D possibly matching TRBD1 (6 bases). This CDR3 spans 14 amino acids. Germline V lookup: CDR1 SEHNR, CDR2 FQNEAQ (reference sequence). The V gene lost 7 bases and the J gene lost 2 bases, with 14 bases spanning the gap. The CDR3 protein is CASTALRGNYGYTF. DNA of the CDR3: TGTGCCAGCACCGCACTCAGGGGAAACTATGGCTACACCTTC.

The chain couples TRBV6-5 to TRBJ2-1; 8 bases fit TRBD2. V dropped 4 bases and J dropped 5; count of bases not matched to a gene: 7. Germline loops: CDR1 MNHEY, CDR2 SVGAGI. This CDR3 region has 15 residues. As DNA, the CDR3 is TGTGCCAGCAGTTTCACGAGCGGGGGTAACAATGAGCAGTTCTTC. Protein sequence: CASSFTSGGNNEQFF.

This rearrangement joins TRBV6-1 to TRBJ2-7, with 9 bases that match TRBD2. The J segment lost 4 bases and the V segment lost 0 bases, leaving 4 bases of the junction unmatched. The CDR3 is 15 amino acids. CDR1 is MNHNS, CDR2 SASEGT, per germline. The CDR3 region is CASSEARLAGYEQYF. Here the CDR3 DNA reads TGTGCCAGCAGTGAAGCGAGGCTAGCGGGGTACGAGCAGTACTTC.

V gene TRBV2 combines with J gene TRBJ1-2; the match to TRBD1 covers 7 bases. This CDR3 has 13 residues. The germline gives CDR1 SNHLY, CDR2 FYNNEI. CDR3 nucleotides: TGTGCGGGAAGGGGGCTTTCGGCAGATGGCTACACCTTC. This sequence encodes CAGRGLSADGYTF. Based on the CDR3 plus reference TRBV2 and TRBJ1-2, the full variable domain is EPEVTQTPSHQVTQMGQEVILRCVPISNHLYFYWYRQILGQKVEFLVSFYNNEISEKSEIFDDQFSVERPDGSNFTLKIRSTKLEDSAMYFCAGRGLSADGYTFGSGTRLTVV.

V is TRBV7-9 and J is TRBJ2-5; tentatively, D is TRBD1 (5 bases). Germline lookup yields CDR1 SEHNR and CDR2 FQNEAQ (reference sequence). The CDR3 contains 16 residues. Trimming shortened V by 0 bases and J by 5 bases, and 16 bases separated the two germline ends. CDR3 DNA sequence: TGTGCCAGCAGCTTAGCGATGGGGCCCGATGAGGAGACCCAGTACTTC. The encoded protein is CASSLAMGPDEETQYF.

CDR3 coding DNA: TGTGCCAGCAGCTGGACTAGCGGGCTCACTCCCGGGGAGCTGTTTTTT. It specifies CASSWTSGLTPGELFF. The chain links TRBV5-4 to TRBJ2-2; 11 nucleotides align to TRBD2. V shed 3 bases, J shed 6 bases, and the junction held 7 bases outside the gene matches. The CDR3 is made up of 16 amino acids. Germline values: CDR1 SGHNT, CDR2 YYREEE (reference sequence).

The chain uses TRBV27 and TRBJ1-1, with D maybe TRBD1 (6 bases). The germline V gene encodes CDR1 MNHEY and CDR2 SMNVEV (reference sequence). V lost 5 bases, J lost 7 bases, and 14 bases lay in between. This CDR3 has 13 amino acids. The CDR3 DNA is TGTGCCAGCAGTCCCTGGACAGATAGTGAAGCTTTCTTT. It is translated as CASSPWTDSEAFF.

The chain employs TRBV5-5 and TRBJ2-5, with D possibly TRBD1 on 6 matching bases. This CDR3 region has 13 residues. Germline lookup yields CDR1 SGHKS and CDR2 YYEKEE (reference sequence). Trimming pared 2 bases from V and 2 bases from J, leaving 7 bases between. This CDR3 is CASSFGQQETQYF. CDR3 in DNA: TGTGCCAGCAGCTTCGGACAGCAAGAGACCCAGTACTTC. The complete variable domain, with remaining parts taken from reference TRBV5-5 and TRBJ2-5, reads DAGVTQSPTHLIKTRGQQVTLRCSPISGHKSVSWYQQVLGQGPQFIFQYYEKEERGRGNFPDRFSARQFPNYSSELNVNALLLGDSALYLCASSFGQQETQYFGPGTRLLVL.

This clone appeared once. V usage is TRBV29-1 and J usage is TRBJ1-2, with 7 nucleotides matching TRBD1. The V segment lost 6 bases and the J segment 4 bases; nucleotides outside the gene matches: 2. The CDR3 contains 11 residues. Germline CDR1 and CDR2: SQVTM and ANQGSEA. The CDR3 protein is CSVTGAYGYTF. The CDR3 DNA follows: TGCAGCGTAACAGGGGCCTATGGCTACACCTTC.

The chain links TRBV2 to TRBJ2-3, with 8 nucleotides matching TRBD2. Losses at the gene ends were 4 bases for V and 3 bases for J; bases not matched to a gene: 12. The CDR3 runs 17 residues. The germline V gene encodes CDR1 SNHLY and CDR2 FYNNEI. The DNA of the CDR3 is TGTGCCAGCAGTGGGCCCCCGGGGGGGCGAAGTACAGATACGCAGTATTTT. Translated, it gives CASSGPPGGRSTDTQYF.

The CDR3 DNA reads as TGTGCCAGTAGTATAGGGAGCGGGGGGGGCACAGATACGCAGTATTTT. It yields the protein CASSIGSGGGTDTQYF. The rearrangement uses TRBV19 and TRBJ2-3; 10 bases fit TRBD2. This CDR3 has 16 amino acids. Germline assignment: CDR1 LNHDA and CDR2 SQIVND (reference sequence). The ends lost 1 base at V and 1 base at J; junction bases unmatched: 2.

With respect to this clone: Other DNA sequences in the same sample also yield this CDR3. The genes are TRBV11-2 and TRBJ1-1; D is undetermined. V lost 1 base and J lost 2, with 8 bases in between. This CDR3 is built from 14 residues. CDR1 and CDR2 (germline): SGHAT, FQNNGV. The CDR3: CASSLAGVNTEAFF. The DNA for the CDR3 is TGTGCCAGCAGCTTAGCGGGAGTCAACACTGAAGCTTTCTTT.

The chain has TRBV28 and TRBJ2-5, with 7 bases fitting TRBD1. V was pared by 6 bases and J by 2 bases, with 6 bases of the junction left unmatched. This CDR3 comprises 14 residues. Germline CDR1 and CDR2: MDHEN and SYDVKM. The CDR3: CASREGGRQETQYF. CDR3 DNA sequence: TGTGCCAGCAGGGAAGGGGGCCGACAAGAGACCCAGTACTTC.

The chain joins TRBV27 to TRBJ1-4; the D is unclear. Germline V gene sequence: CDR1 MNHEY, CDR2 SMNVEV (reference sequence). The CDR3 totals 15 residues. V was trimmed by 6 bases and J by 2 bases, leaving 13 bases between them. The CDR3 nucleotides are TGTGCCAGCAGCCCCCGAGCCATGACTAATGAAAAACTGTTTTTT. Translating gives CASSPRAMTNEKLFF.